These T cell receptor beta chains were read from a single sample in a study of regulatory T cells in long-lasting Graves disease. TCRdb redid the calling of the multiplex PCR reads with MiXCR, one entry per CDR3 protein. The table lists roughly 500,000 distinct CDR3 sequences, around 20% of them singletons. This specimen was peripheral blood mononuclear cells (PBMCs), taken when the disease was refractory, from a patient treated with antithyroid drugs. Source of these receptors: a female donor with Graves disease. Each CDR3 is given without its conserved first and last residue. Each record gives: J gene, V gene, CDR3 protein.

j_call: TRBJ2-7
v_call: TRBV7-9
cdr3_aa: ASSSQPLGAGGPNEQY

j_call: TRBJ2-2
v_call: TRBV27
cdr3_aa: ASSQGLAGGSIDTGELF

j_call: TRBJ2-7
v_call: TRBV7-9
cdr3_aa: ASSHAGRVYEQY

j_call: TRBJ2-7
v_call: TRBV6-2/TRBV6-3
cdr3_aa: ASSKAPGQGTYEQY

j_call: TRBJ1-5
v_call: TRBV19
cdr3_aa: ASSTPRTAYGNQPQH

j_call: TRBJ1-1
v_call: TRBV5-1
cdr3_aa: ASSPRDTKSTEAF

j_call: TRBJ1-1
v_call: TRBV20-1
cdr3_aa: SVGGIIMNTEAF

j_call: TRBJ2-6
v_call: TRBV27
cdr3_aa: ASSPLGGANVLT

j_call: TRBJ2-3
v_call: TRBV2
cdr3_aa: ASSGRRTSTDTQY

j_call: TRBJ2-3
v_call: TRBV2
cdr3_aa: ASRGLPYTDTQY

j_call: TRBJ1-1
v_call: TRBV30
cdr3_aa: AWSGSGVGTEAF

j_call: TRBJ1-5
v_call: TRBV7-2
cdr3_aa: ASSLVLGGLGQLQH

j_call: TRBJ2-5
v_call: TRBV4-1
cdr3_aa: ASSQGAGRSQETQY

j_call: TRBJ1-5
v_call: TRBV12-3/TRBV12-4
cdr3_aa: ASSLARARNQPQH

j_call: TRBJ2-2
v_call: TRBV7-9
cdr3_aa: ASSRLGQGHTGELF

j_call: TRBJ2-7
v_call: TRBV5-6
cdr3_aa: ASSSLRQASYEQY

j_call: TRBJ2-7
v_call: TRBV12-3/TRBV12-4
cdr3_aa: ASSLAMDSEQY

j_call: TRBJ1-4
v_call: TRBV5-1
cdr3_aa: ASAGSAGEKLF

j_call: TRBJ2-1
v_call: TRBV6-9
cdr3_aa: ASSSPGNEQF

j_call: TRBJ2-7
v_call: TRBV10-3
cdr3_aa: AISDEGRPPYEQY

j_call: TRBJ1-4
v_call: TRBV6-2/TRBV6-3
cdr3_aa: ASSFNPGQPTTNEKLF

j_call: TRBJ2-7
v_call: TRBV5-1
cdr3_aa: ASSSGTPEEQY

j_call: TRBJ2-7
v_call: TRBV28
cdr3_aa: ASRPRTGGDEQY

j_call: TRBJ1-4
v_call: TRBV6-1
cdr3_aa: ASSLGQGQEKLF

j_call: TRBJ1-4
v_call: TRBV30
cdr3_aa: AWSLGLLPWGNEKLF

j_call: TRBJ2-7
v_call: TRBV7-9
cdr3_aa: ASSLARLAGGEQY

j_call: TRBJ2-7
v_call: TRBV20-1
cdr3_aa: SATTRSSYEQY

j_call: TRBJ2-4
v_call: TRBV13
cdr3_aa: ASSLSVPFKNIQY

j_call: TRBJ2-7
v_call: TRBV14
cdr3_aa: ASSPGAGGPSYEQY

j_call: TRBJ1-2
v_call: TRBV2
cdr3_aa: ASSEGDRVNYGYT

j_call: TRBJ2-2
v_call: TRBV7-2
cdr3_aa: ASSPEGQTGELF

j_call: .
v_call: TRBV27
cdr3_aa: AAWGLAGSEQY

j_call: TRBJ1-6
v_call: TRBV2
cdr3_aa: ASTLQRYVTLH

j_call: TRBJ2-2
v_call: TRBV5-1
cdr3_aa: ASSSLKNTGELF

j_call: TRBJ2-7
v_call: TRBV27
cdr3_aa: ASSFLGTGPYEQY

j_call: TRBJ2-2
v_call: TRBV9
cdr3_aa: ASSVSGGSNTGELF

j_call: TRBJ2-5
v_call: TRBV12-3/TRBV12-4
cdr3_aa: ASSLPTALVGTQY

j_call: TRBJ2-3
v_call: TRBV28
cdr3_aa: ASRALLASSTDTQY

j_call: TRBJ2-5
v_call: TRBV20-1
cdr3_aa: SARDNGGQGARGQETQY

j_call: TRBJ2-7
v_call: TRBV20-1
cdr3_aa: SARSSESTYEQY

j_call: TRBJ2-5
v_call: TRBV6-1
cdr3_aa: ASRVMAGREKTQY

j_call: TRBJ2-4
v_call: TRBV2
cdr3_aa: ASRNGGKQY

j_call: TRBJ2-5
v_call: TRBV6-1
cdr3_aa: ASSLRPIDRTQY

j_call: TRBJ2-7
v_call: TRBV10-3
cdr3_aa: AITREWGIEQY

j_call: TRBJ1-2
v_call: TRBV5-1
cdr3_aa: ASSLETGGLDGYT

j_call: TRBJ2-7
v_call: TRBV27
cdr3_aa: ASSPMRQAFSYEQY

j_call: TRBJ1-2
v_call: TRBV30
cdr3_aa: ASLGGDRGLHGYT

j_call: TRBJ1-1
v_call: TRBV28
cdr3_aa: ASSLQVSGTEAF

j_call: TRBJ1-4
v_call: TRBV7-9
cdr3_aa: ASSTGTGIHEKLF

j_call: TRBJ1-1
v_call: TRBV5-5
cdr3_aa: ASSFTNTGTGGVWTEAF

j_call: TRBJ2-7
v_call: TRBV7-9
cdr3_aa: ASSQGLAGYYEQY

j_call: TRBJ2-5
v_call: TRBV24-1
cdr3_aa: ATSDPAAYQETQY